This entry lists 5 T cell receptor beta chains sequenced from one sample in a study of T cell responses to AZD1222 COVID-19 vaccine. Sequenced by immunoSEQ multiplex PCR; TCRdb stores in-frame clones only, minus some. The table records fewer than 200,000 clones, around 90% of them present only once. Sequencing used peripheral blood, obtained 28 days after the second AZD1222 dose. The origin of the receptors is an adult who received the AZD1222 COVID-19 vaccine.

The rearrangement uses TRBV21-1 and TRBJ1-5; the DNA was not used to check the table's D call, TRBD1. TRBV21-1 is designated a pseudogene. CDR3 length equals 23 residues. CDR3 loop: CASSTPEERSASKGENSNQPQHF. DNA for the CDR3: TGTGCCAGCAGTACCCCCGAGGAAAGGTCGGCTTCCAAGGGGGAGAATAGCAATCAGCCCCAGCATTTT.

This rearrangement joins TRBV6-4 to TRBJ1-5, with D possibly matching TRBD1 (5 bases). The CDR3 sequence is 15 residues long. V dropped 5 bases and J dropped 3 bases, with 14 bases sitting between them. Germline V CDR1 and CDR2: MRHNA, SNTAGT. The CDR3 bases are TGTGCCAGCAGTCGGAACTGGGGGACCAATCAGCCCCAGCATTTT. It translates to CASSRNWGTNQPQHF.

The rearrangement uses TRBV2 and TRBJ2-7; D unclear. Germline lookup yields CDR1 SNHLY and CDR2 FYNNEI. The V and J ends lost 1 base and 3 bases respectively, with 16 bases between them. The CDR3 length is 16 residues. The CDR3 is CASSEVRYPYLYEQYF. In DNA form, the CDR3 reads TGTGCCAGCAGTGAAGTCAGATATCCATACCTCTACGAGCAGTACTTC.

The gene calls are TRBV7-9 and TRBJ1-2, with TRBD1 matching over 8 bases. The CDR3 spans 14 residues. Germline trimming cut 3 bases from V and 5 bases from J; bases unmatched to any gene: 5. Looked up from germline, CDR1 is SEHNR and CDR2 is FQNEAQ (reference sequence). The CDR3 region is CASSFRGQGYGYTF. DNA of the CDR3: TGTGCCAGCAGCTTCCGAGGACAGGGATATGGCTACACCTTC.

The chain carries TRBV7-2 and TRBJ1-2; 8 bases are a match to TRBD1. Unmatched junction bases numbered 13, after V lost 2 bases and J lost 8 bases. CDR1 SGHTA and CDR2 FQGNSA come from the germline V gene. There are 16 residues in the CDR3. In DNA, the CDR3 is TGTGCCAGCAGCTTAATTCGGCAGGGGGCAGCAGGAGGCTACACCTTC. Residues: CASSLIRQGAAGGYTF.